This T cell receptor (beta chain) was documented in a study of cytomegalovirus exposure and HLA in healthy donors. Repertoires were generated with immunoSEQ multiplex PCR, while TCRdb's copy carries only in-frame clones and drops some. The sample records tens of thousands of clones, about 89% being singletons. Of note for this clone: Its antigen is as yet unknown.

Germline lookup yields CDR1 LNHDA and CDR2 SQIVND (reference sequence). The CDR3 is made up of 15 amino acids. V was trimmed by 5 bases and J by 2 bases, leaving 10 bases between them. Study results and limitations: In vitro, a few CMV-associated chains proved specific for CMV antigens. Cytomegalovirus status was reportedly diagnosed by the classifier with high sensitivity and specificity. A list of about 160 TCR beta chains associated with cytomegalovirus was given.

The sample consisted of PBMCs. This TCR was recovered from a woman under 30 in good health and CMV-seronegative. The chain carries TRBV19 and TRBJ2-6; the D is unclear. CDR3 residues: CASSSILAGANVLTF. CDR3 in DNA: TGTGCCAGTAGTTCCATTTTAGCTGGGGCCAACGTCCTGACTTTC.